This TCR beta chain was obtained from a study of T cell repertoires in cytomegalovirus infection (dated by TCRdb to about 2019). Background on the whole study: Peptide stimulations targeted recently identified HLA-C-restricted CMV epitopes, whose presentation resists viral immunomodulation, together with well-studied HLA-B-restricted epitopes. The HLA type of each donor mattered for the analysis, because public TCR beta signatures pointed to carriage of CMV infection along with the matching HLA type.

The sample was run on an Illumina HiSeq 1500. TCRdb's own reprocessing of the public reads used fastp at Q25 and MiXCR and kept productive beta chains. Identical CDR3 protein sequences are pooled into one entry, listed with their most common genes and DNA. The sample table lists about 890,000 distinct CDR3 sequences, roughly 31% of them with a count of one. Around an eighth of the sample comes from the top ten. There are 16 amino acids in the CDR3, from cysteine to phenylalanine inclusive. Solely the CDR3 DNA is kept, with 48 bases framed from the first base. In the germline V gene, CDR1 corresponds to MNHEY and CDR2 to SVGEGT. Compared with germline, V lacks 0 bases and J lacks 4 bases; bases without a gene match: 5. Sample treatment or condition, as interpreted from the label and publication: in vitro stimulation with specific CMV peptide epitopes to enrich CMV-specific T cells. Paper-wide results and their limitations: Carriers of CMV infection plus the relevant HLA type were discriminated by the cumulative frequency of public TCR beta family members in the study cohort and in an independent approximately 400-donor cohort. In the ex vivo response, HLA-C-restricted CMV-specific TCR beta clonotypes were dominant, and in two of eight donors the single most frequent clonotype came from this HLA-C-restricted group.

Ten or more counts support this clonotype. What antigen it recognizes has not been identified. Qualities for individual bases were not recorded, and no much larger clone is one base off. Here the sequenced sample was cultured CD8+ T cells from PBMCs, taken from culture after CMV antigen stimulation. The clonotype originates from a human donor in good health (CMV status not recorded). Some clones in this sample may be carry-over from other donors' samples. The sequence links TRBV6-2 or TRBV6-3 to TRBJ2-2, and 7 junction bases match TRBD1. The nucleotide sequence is TGTGCCAGCAGTTACTCGTTACAGGGGATCACCGGGGAGCTGTTTTTT. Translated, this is CASSYSLQGITGELFF.